These T cell receptor beta chains were read from a single sample in a study of blood T cell repertoires in COVID-19. Assay: immunoSEQ multiplex PCR; the TCRdb copy retains only in-frame clones and omits some. Of about 140,000 clones detected, around 79% appear once; the ten largest clones hold under 4.5%. The sample consisted of peripheral blood. Receptors originate from a man in his sixties with acute or convalescent COVID-19. CDR3s include the opening cysteine and the closing phenylalanine or tryptophan. Fields, in order: J gene, D gene, clone size, V gene, CDR3 DNA, CDR3 protein. A D gene is named only where the DNA matches it firmly. Size is omitted from some rows. Given values are once, few, many or a class for expanded clones.

TRBJ2-1	TRBD2	NA	TRBV24-1	TGTGCCACCAGTGTGACTAGCGGGAGCCACAATGAGCAGTTCTTC	CATSVTSGSHNEQFF
TRBJ2-7	NA	NA	TRBV30	TGTGCCTGGAGCCCTGGGGGCCTACTCTACGAGCAGTACTTC	CAWSPGGLLYEQYF
TRBJ2-1	NA	NA	TRBV4-1	TGCGCCAGCAGCCAAGAAACAGGCTCCTACAATGAGCAGTTCTTC	CASSQETGSYNEQFF
TRBJ2-7	NA	NA	TRBV6-2/TRBV6-3	TGTGCCAGCAGTTATGGGACACCTCCCTACGAGCAGTACTTC	CASSYGTPPYEQYF
TRBJ2-7	TRBD2	once	TRBV27	TGTGCCAGCAGTGCCCTACTAGCGGAGGCTAGTGAGCAGTACTTC	CASSALLAEASEQYF
TRBJ1-3	NA	once	TRBV5-6	TGTGCCAGCAGCTCTGACAGGTCCTCTGGAAACACCATATATTTT	CASSSDRSSGNTIYF
TRBJ2-7	TRBD1	NA	TRBV12-3/TRBV12-4	TGTGCCAGCAGCGGGACAGGGTACGAGCAGTACTTC	CASSGTGYEQYF
TRBJ2-3	NA	NA	TRBV11-1	TGTGCCAGCAGCTTAGGCGCGGGGCCCACAGATACGCAGTATTTT	CASSLGAGPTDTQYF
TRBJ1-6	TRBD1	NA	TRBV30	TGTGCCTGTCAAGCGGGACAGGGAGGGGACTCCTATAATTCACCCCTCCACTTT	CACQAGQGGDSYNSPLHF
TRBJ1-3	NA	NA	TRBV19	TGTGCCAGTAGCCCGTGGGGGGGCTCTGGAAACACCATATATTTT	CASSPWGGSGNTIYF
TRBJ1-1	TRBD1	NA	TRBV9	TGTGCCAGCAGCGTAACAGGGGGAATCATGAACACTGAAGCTTTCTTT	CASSVTGGIMNTEAFF
TRBJ2-5	NA	NA	TRBV7-2	TGTGCCAGCAGCGCCGGGACTCTAGAGACCCAGTACTTC	CASSAGTLETQYF
TRBJ1-2	NA	NA	TRBV5-1	TGCGCCAGCAGCCTGCCAGGGGAATATGGCTACACCTTC	CASSLPGEYGYTF
TRBJ1-2	NA	NA	TRBV12-3/TRBV12-4	TGTGCCAGCAGCCTAGGACAGAGCTATGGCTACACCTTC	CASSLGQSYGYTF
TRBJ1-2	NA	NA	TRBV7-9	TGTGCCAGCAGCTTACCGGGACGGACTAGCTATGGCTACACCTTC	CASSLPGRTSYGYTF
TRBJ2-7	NA	NA	TRBV5-1	TGCGCCAGCAGCCTAGCGACAGGGAGTCACCACGAGCAGTACTTC	CASSLATGSHHEQYF
TRBJ2-1	TRBD2	NA	TRBV19	TGTGCCAGTAGAGGACTAGCGGGAGATAGTTACAATGAGCAGTTCTTC	CASRGLAGDSYNEQFF
TRBJ2-2	NA	NA	TRBV3-1/TRBV3-2	TGTGCCAGCAGACCTACAGGGCGGAGAACCATCGGGGAGCTGTTTTTT	CASRPTGRRTIGELFF
TRBJ2-2	NA	NA	TRBV7-2	TGTGCCAGCAGCTTAGACGGGATAGGGGGCGGGGAGCTGTTTTTT	CASSLDGIGGGELFF
TRBJ2-7	NA	NA	TRBV6-1	TGTGCCAGCAGTGAATTAACCTACGAGCAGTACTTC	CASSELTYEQYF
TRBJ2-1	NA	NA	TRBV27	TGTGCCAGCAGTTCCCTTCAGCGGGATGAGCAGTTCTTC	CASSSLQRDEQFF
TRBJ2-7	NA	NA	TRBV29-1	TGCAGCGTTGGCGGGTCCTACGAGCAGTACTTC	CSVGGSYEQYF
TRBJ2-3	TRBD1	NA	TRBV19	TGTGCCAGTAGTATGGGACAGGGCACAGATACGCAGTATTTT	CASSMGQGTDTQYF
TRBJ2-2	NA	once	TRBV30	TGTGCCTGGATGGTGGAGGGGGCCTCGGGGGCCGGGGAGCTGTTTTTT	CAWMVEGASGAGELFF
TRBJ2-7	NA	NA	TRBV30	TGTGCCTGGAGCGGGGGACGGGAGTCTTCGCAGTACTTC	CAWSGGRESSQYF
TRBJ2-5	NA	few	TRBV18	TGTGCCAGCTCACCACCCGGACAAGCAGAGACCCAGTACTTC	CASSPPGQAETQYF
TRBJ1-6	NA	once	TRBV4-2	TGTGCCAGCAGCCTTTCGACAGAAAATAATTCACCCCTCCACTTT	CASSLSTENNSPLHF
TRBJ1-2	TRBD1	few	TRBV28	TGTGCCAGCAGTTTAGATCCAGGGGGCGATTATGGCTACACCTTC	CASSLDPGGDYGYTF
TRBJ1-2	TRBD1	NA	TRBV5-1	TGCGCCAGCAGCTTGGTGGACAGGAACTATGGCTACACCTTC	CASSLVDRNYGYTF
TRBJ2-1	TRBD2	NA	TRBV7-9	TGTGCCAGCAGCCATCCGGGACTAGCGGGAAGCACCTCCTACAATGAGCAGTTCTTC	CASSHPGLAGSTSYNEQFF
TRBJ1-2	NA	NA	TRBV28	TGTGCCAGCTCACTCCCCGCCTCCTATGGCTACACCTTC	CASSLPASYGYTF
TRBJ2-1	TRBD1	NA	TRBV4-2	TGTGCCAGCAGACAGGGGCCCAATGAGCAGTTCTTC	CASRQGPNEQFF
TRBJ2-7	TRBD2	NA	TRBV29-1	TGCAGCGTTGACCAAGCGGGAGTCGGCGAGCAGTACTTC	CSVDQAGVGEQYF
TRBJ2-3	TRBD2	NA	TRBV29-1	TGCAGCGCCTCGGAAGGGAGGGCAGATACGCAGTATTTT	CSASEGRADTQYF
TRBJ1-6	TRBD1	NA	TRBV30	TGTGCCTGGAGTTTGACAGGGGTGAATTCACCCCTCCACTTT	CAWSLTGVNSPLHF
TRBJ1-1	NA	once	TRBV29-1	TGCAGCGATGGTGACAGACGAGTAATGGAAGCTTTCTTT	CSDGDRRVMEAFF
TRBJ2-3	TRBD2	NA	TRBV7-2	TGTGCCAGCAGCGCCGGACTAGCACAGTACACGCAGTATTTT	CASSAGLAQYTQYF
TRBJ1-3	NA	NA	TRBV15	TGTGCCACCAGCAGAGATCTCCTCTCTGGAAACACCATATATTTT	CATSRDLLSGNTIYF
TRBJ2-5	TRBD2	NA	TRBV7-9	TGTGCCAGCAGCTTAGCCTCCGGGACTAGCGTGACCCAGTACTTC	CASSLASGTSVTQYF
TRBJ1-4	NA	NA	TRBV27	TGTGCCAGCAGTTTTAGAGGTCTTAATGAAAAACTGTTTTTT	CASSFRGLNEKLFF
TRBJ2-7	NA	NA	TRBV28	TGTGCCAGCAGTTCCCCCCCCAACTACGAGCAGTACTTC	CASSSPPNYEQYF
TRBJ2-1	NA	few	TRBV3-1/TRBV3-2	TGTGCCAGCAGCCCCCGGACAGCCCAGAATGAGCAGTTCTTC	CASSPRTAQNEQFF
TRBJ2-7	NA	NA	TRBV12-2	TGTGCAAGTCGCTCACTCCGGGACAGGGGCCACGAGCAGTACTTC	CASRSLRDRGHEQYF
TRBJ2-4	TRBD1	NA	TRBV15	TGTGCCATCAGCAGAGAGAGCCCCAGGGGGCCCGAAAACATTCAGTACTTC	CAISRESPRGPENIQYF
TRBJ1-3	NA	NA	TRBV19	TGTGCCAGTAGACAGCAAGACTCTGGAAACACCATATATTTT	CASRQQDSGNTIYF
TRBJ2-1	TRBD2	once	TRBV9	TGTGCCAGCAGCGTAGATCCTAGCGGGAGTAATGAGCAGTTCTTC	CASSVDPSGSNEQFF
TRBJ1-1	NA	NA	TRBV19	TGTGCCAGTAGTCCCTCGGGTGGGAACACTGAAGCTTTCTTT	CASSPSGGNTEAFF
TRBJ2-3	TRBD2	NA	TRBV7-4	TGTGCCAGCAGCCTTAAAGGCCTAGCGGGGAGGGAGGATACGCAGTATTTT	CASSLKGLAGREDTQYF
TRBJ2-2	TRBD1	NA	TRBV24-1	TGTGCCACCAGTGATCCTGGGACAGGAGGTTCCACCGGGGAGCTGTTTTTT	CATSDPGTGGSTGELFF
TRBJ1-1	NA	many	TRBV2	TGTGCCAGCAGCGCACAGACCACTGAAGCTTTCTTT	CASSAQTTEAFF
TRBJ1-3	TRBD1	NA	TRBV7-6	TGTGCCAGCAGCTTAGCCTTACAGGGGGCCTTCTCTGGAAACACCATATATTTT	CASSLALQGAFSGNTIYF